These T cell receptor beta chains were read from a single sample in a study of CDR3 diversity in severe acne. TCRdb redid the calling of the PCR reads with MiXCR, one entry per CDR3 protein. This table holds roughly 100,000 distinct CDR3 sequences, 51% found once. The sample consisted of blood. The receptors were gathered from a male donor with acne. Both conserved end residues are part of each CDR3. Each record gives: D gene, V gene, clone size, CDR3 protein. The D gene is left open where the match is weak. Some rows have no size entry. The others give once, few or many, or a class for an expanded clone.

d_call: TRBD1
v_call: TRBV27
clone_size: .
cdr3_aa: CASSLGPGGMNTEAFF

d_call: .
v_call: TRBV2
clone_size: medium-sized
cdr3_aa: CASLTAGELFF

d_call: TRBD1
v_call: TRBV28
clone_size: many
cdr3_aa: CASGLMGQGYEQYF

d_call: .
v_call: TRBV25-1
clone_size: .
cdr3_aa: CASSEVGGDTEAFF

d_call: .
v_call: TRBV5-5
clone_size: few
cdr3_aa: CASSKTVLNEKLFF

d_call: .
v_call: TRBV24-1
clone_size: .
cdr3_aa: CATSDPGLSNTGELFF

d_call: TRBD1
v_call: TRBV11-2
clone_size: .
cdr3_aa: CASSPGTANEKLFF

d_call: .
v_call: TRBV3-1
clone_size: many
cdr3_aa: CASSPSGGGQPQHF

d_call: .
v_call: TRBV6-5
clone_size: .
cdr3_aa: CASSPRRDTQHF

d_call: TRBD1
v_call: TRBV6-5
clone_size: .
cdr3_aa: CASSRQTGKDLHEQYF

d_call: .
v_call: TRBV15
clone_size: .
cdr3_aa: CATSRDRATNEKLFF

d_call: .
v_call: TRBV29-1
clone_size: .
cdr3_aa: CSVEKGPLDEQYF

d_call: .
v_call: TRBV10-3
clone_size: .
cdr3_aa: CAISEGKSSGNTIYF

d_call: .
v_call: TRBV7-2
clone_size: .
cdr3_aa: CASSSTGVQETQYF

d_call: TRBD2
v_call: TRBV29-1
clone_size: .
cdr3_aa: CSVRGLAGGLNEQFF

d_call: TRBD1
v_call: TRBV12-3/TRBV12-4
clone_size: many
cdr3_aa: CASDRGQGYTF

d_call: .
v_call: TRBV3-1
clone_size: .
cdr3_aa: CASSQDSGNTIYF

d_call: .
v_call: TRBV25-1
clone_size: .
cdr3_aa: CASSESGSGANVLTF

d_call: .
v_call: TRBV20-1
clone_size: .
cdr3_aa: CSAKGTFRGNQPQYF

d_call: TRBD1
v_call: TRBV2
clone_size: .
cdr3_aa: CASSPWAGGSTGELFF

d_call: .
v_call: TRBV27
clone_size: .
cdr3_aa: CASSLGGMGTDTQYF

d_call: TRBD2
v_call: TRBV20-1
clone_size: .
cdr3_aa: CSARGTSGRNEQFF

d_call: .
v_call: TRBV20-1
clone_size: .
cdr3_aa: CSADGGGQPQHF

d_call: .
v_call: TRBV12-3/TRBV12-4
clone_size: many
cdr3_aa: CASSLMGGIQPQHF

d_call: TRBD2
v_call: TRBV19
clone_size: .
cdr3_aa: CASSTGTSGHYEQYF

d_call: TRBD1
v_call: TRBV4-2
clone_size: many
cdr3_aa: CASSQDDREETQYF

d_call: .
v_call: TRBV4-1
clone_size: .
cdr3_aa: CASSLQQGLGQPQHF

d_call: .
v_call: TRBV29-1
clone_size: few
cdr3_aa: CSVGSGGNTGELFF

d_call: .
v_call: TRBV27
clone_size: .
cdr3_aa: CASGRGNYGYTF

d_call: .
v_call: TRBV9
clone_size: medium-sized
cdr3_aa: CASSPNNSPLHF

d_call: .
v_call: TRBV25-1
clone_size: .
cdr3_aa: CASTPVGDFYGYTF

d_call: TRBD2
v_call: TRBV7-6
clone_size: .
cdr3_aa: CASSTGLAVGNEQFF

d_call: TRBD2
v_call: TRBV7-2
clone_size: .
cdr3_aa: CASSLALTSGSYEQFF

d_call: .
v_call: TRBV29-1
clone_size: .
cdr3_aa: CSVGDASYNEQFF

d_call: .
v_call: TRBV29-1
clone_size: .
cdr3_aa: CSVRVGLGAEQYF

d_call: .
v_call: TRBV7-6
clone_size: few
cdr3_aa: CASSVRYQETQYF

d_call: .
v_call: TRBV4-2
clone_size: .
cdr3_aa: CASSQRPVDSSYEQYF

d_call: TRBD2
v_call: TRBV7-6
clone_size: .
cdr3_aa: CASSLSASGRIYEQYF

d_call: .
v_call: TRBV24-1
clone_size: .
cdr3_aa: CATSDLGEQYF

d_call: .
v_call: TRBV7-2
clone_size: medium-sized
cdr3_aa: CASSLRLGRGEDTQYF

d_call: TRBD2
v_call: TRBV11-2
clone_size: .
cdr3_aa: CASSILAGGLRDEQFF

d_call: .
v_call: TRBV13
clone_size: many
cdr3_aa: CASSLGTGPSYEQYF

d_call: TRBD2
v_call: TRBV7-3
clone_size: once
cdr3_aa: CASSLRTLAGTGELFF

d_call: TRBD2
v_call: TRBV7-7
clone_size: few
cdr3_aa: CASSQNPGTSVTDTQYF

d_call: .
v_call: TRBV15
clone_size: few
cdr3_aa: CATSSHRDTSYEQYF

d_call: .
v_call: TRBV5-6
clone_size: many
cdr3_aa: CASSLRAGELLHF

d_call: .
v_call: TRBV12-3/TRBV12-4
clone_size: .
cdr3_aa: CASSLEGKGYTF

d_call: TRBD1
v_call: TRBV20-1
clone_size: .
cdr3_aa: CSARDREYGYTF

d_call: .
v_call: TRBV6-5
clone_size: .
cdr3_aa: CASSYADGTYEQYF

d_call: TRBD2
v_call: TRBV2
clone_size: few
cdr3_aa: CASSGTSGRGDTQYF

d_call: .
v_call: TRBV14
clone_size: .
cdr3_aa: CASGQGSVTGYQETQYF

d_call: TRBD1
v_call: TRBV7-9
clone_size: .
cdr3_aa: CASSSDIGTGAGEKLFF

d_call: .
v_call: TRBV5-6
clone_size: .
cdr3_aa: CASSSRVGEAWLYTGELFF